These T cell receptor beta chains were read from a single sample in a study of PD-L1 blockade in urothelial cancer. Some clones are missing from TCRdb's copy, which holds only in-frame ones; the method was immunoSEQ multiplex PCR. The table records about 37,000 clones, 70% to 85% of them present only once. The specimen comprised PBMCs, sampled around atezolizumab (anti-PD-L1) treatment. The source of these receptors is a man in his 60s with urothelial cancer. Both conserved end residues are part of each CDR3. A D gene is named only where the DNA matches it firmly. The size entry is marked missing in some rows and otherwise reads once, few, many or a size class.

J gene: TRBJ1-5
CDR3 length: 12
clone size: -
D gene: -
V gene: TRBV7-2
CDR3 DNA: TGTGCCAGCAGCTCCCCCGGGGGGCCCCAGCATTTT
CDR3 protein: CASSSPGGPQHF

J gene: TRBJ1-1
CDR3 length: 13
clone size: -
D gene: -
V gene: TRBV12-5
CDR3 DNA: TGTGCTAGTGGTTTAGCTGCGGGCACTGAAGCTTTCTTT
CDR3 protein: CASGLAAGTEAFF

J gene: TRBJ2-3
CDR3 length: 14
clone size: -
D gene: -
V gene: TRBV5-1
CDR3 DNA: TGCGCCAGCAGCTTGGGGGGGGTGGCAGATACGCAGTATTTT
CDR3 protein: CASSLGGVADTQYF

J gene: TRBJ1-1
CDR3 length: 15
clone size: -
D gene: TRBD1
V gene: TRBV5-1
CDR3 DNA: TGCGCCAGCAGCCCTCGACAGGGGGCGGATACTGAAGCTTTCTTT
CDR3 protein: CASSPRQGADTEAFF

J gene: TRBJ2-2
CDR3 length: 14
clone size: -
D gene: TRBD1
V gene: TRBV19
CDR3 DNA: TGTGCCAGTAGGACAGGGAAAGAAGCCGGGGAGCTGTTTTTT
CDR3 protein: CASRTGKEAGELFF

J gene: TRBJ2-7
CDR3 length: 14
clone size: -
D gene: TRBD2
V gene: TRBV5-6
CDR3 DNA: TGTGCCAGCAGCTTAGACCAGAGCGGGAACGAGCAGTACTTC
CDR3 protein: CASSLDQSGNEQYF

J gene: TRBJ2-7
CDR3 length: 14
clone size: -
D gene: -
V gene: TRBV5-1
CDR3 DNA: TGCGCCAGCAGCCTCGGGGGGCCGTCCTACGAGCAGTACTTC
CDR3 protein: CASSLGGPSYEQYF

J gene: TRBJ1-2
CDR3 length: 15
clone size: once
D gene: -
V gene: TRBV11-2
CDR3 DNA: TGTGCCAGCAGCTTAAAGCAGGGGCCGAACTATGGCTACACCTTC
CDR3 protein: CASSLKQGPNYGYTF

J gene: TRBJ2-1
CDR3 length: 15
clone size: -
D gene: -
V gene: TRBV5-4
CDR3 DNA: TGTGCCAGCAGCATAGGACCAAACCAGGGATATGAGCAGTTCTTC
CDR3 protein: CASSIGPNQGYEQFF

J gene: TRBJ2-1
CDR3 length: 15
clone size: -
D gene: -
V gene: TRBV9
CDR3 DNA: TGTGCCAGCAGCGTCCAAGGACAGTCCGATAATGAGCAGTTCTTC
CDR3 protein: CASSVQGQSDNEQFF

J gene: TRBJ1-1
CDR3 length: 13
clone size: medium-sized
D gene: -
V gene: TRBV2
CDR3 DNA: TGTGCCAGCACCCCGAATGCGGACACTGAAGCTTTCTTT
CDR3 protein: CASTPNADTEAFF

J gene: TRBJ1-5
CDR3 length: 17
clone size: -
D gene: -
V gene: TRBV10-3
CDR3 DNA: TGTGCCATCAGTGAGTCCCGTGCGGGTAGGGGCAATCAGCCCCAGCATTTT
CDR3 protein: CAISESRAGRGNQPQHF

J gene: TRBJ2-5
CDR3 length: 12
clone size: -
D gene: -
V gene: TRBV5-6
CDR3 DNA: TGTGCCAGCAGCTTGAACAGGGAGACCCAGTACTTC
CDR3 protein: CASSLNRETQYF

J gene: TRBJ2-6
CDR3 length: 18
clone size: -
D gene: TRBD1
V gene: TRBV6-1
CDR3 DNA: TGTGCCAGCAGTGAAGGGGACAGATCCTCCTCTGGGGCCAACGTCCTGACTTTC
CDR3 protein: CASSEGDRSSSGANVLTF

J gene: TRBJ2-5
CDR3 length: 15
clone size: -
D gene: -
V gene: TRBV11-2
CDR3 DNA: TGTGCCAGCAGCTTAGTTGTCGGGGGGCGGGAGACCCAGTACTTC
CDR3 protein: CASSLVVGGRETQYF

J gene: TRBJ1-3
CDR3 length: 15
clone size: once
D gene: TRBD1
V gene: TRBV7-9
CDR3 DNA: TGTGCCAGCAGCTTAGACAGGGGCTCTGGAAACACCATATATTTT
CDR3 protein: CASSLDRGSGNTIYF

J gene: TRBJ2-1
CDR3 length: 15
clone size: -
D gene: TRBD2
V gene: TRBV5-8
CDR3 DNA: TGTGCCAGCAGCCCGAGACTAGCGGGGGCCAATGAGCAGTTCTTC
CDR3 protein: CASSPRLAGANEQFF